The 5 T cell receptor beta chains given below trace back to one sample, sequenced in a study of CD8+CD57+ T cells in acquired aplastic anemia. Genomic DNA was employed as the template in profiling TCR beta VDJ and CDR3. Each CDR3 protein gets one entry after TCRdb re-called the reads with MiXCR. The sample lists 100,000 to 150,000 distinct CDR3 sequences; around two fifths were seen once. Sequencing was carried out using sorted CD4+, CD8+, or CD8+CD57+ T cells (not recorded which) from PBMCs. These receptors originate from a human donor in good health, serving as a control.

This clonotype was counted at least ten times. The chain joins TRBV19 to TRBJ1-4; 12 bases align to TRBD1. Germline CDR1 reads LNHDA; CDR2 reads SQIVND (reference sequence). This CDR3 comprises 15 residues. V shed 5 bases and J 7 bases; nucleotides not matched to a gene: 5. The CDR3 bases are TGTGCCAGTAGTCCAAGGGACAGGGGGCTTGAAAAACTGTTTTTT. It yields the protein CASSPRDRGLEKLFF. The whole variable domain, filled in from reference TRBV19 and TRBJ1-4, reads DGGITQSPKYLFRKEGQNVTLSCEQNLNHDAMYWYRQDPGQGLRLIYYSQIVNDFQKGDIAEGYSVSREKKESFPLTVTSAQKNPTAFYLCASSPRDRGLEKLFFGSGTQLSVL.

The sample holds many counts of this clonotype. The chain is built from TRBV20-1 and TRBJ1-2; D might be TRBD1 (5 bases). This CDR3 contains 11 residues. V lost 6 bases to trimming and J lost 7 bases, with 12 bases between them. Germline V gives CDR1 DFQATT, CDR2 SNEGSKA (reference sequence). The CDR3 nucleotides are TGCAGTGCCCCGGGGCAGGGTGGCTACACCTTC. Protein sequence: CSAPGQGGYTF.

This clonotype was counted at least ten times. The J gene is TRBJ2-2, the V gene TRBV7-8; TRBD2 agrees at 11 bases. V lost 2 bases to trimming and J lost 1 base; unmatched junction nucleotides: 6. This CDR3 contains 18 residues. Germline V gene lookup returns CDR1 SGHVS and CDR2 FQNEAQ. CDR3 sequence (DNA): TGTGCCAGCAGCTTAAGGCTAGCGGGGGGCCAGAACACCGGGGAGCTGTTTTTT. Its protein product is CASSLRLAGGQNTGELFF.

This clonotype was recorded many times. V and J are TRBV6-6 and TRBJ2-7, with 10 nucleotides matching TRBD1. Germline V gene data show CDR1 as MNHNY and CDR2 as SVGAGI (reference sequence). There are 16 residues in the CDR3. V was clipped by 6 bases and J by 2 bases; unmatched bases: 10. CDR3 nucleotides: TGTGCCAGCAGCCGCCCCTCTGGGACAGGGGCCTACGAGCAGTACTTC. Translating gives CASSRPSGTGAYEQYF.

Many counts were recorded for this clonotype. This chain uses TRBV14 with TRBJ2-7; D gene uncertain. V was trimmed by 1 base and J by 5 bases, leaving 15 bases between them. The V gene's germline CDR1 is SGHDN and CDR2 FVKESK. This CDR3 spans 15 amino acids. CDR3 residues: CASSQVRVRVNEQYF. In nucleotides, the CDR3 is TGTGCCAGCAGCCAAGTAAGGGTTAGAGTCAACGAGCAGTACTTC. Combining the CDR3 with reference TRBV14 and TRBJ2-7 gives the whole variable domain EAGVTQFPSHSVIEKGQTVTLRCDPISGHDNLYWYRRVMGKEIKFLLHFVKESKQDESGMPNNRFLAERTGGTYSTLKVQPAELEDSGVYFCASSQVRVRVNEQYFGPGTRLTVT.